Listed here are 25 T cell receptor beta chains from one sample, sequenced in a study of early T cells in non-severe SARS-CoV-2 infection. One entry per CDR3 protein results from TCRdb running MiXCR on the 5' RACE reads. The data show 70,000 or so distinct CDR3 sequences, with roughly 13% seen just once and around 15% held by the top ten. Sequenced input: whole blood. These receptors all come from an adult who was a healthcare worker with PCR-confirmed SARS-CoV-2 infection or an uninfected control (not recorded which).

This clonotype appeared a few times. The CDR3 nucleotides read TGTGCCAGCAGCCAAAGGTCGGCGACATCGGCCATATATTTT. Its protein is CASSQRSATSAIYF. The V gene is TRBV3-1, the J gene TRBJ1-3; no firm D call. Trimming stripped 2 bases from V and 11 bases from J, with 16 bases between. This CDR3 contains 14 residues. The germline gives CDR1 LGHDT, CDR2 YNNKEL (reference sequence). The complete variable domain, with remaining parts taken from reference TRBV3-1 and TRBJ1-3, reads DTAVSQTPKYLVTQMGNDKSIKCEQNLGHDTMYWYKQDSKKFLKIMFSYNNKELIINETVPNRFSPKSPDKAHLNLHINSLELGDSAVYFCASSQRSATSAIYFGEGSWLTVV.

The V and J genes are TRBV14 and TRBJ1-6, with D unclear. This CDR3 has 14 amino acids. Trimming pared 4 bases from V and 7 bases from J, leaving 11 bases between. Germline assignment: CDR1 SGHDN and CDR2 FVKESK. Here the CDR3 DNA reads TGTGCCAGCAGCCCCCGACACGGCAATTCACCCCTCCACTTT. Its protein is CASSPRHGNSPLHF.

CDR3 nucleotides: TGTGCCAGCAGTCCCCTTGACGGGGAGCTGTTTTTT. Amino acid sequence: CASSPLDGELFF. The chain uses TRBV6-6 and TRBJ2-2, with D unresolved. V was cut by 5 bases and J by 7 bases, with 8 bases left in between. CDR3 length equals 12 residues. Germline CDR1 is MNHNY and CDR2 is SVGAGI (reference sequence).

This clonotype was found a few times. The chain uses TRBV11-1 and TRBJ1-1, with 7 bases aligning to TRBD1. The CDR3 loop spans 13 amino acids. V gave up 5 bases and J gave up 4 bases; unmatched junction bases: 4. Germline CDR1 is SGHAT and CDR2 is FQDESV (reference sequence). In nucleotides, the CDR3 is TGTGCCAGCAGCGTGACAGGGACCACTGAAGCTTTCTTT. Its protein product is CASSVTGTTEAFF.

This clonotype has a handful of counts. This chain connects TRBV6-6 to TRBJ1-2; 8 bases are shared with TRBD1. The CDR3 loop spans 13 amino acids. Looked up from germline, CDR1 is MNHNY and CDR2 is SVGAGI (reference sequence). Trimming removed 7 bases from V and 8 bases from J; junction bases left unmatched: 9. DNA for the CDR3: TGTGCCAGCACTGACGGGACAGGAAAGGGCTACACCTTC. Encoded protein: CASTDGTGKGYTF.

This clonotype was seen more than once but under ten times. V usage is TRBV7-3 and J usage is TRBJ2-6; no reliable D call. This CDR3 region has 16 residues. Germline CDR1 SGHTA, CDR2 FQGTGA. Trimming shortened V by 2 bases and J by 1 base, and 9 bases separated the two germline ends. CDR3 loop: CASSLATASGANVLTF. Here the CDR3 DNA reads TGTGCCAGCAGCTTAGCAACAGCATCTGGGGCCAACGTCCTGACTTTC.

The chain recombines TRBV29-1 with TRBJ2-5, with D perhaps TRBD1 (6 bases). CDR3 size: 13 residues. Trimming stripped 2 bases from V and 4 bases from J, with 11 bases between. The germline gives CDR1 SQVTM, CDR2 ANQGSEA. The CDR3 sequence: CSVETGIVETQYF. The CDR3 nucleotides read TGCAGCGTTGAAACAGGGATCGTAGAGACCCAGTACTTC.

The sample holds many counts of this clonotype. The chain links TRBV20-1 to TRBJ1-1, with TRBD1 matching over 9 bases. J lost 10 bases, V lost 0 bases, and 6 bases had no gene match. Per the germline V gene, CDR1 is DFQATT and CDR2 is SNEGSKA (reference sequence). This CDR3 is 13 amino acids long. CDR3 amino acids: CSAREWGTGRAFF. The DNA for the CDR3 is TGCAGTGCTAGAGAATGGGGGACAGGGCGAGCTTTCTTT.

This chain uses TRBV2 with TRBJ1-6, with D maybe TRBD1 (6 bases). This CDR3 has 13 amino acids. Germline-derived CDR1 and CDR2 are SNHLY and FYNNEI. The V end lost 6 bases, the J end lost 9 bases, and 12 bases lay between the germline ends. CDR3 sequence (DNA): TGTGCCAGCAGAGAGCTCAGGGGTTCACCCCTCCACTTT. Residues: CASRELRGSPLHF.

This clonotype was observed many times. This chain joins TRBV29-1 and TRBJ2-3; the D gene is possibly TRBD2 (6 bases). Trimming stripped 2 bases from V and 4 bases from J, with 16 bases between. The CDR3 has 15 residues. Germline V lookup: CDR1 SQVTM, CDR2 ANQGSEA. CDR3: CSVELPEGIPDTQYF. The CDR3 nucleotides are TGCAGCGTTGAACTTCCGGAGGGTATCCCAGATACGCAGTATTTT.

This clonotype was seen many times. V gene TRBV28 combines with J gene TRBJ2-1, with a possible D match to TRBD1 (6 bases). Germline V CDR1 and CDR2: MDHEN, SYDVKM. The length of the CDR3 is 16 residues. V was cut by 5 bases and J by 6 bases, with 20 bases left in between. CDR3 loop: CASSTQGLWLGNEQFF. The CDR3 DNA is TGTGCCAGCAGTACTCAGGGGCTTTGGTTGGGCAATGAGCAGTTCTTC.

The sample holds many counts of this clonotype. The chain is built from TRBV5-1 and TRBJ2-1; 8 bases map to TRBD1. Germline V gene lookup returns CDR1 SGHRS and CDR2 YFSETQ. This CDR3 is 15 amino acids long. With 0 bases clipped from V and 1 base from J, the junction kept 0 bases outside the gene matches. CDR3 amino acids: CASSLGQGSYNEQFF. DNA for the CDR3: TGCGCCAGCAGCTTGGGACAGGGGTCCTACAATGAGCAGTTCTTC.

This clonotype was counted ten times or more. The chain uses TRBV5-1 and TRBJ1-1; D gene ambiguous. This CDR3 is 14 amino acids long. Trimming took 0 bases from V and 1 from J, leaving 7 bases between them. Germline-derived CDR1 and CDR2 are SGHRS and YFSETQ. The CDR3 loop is CASSLGGPNTEAFF. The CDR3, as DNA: TGCGCCAGCAGCTTGGGAGGACCGAACACTGAAGCTTTCTTT.

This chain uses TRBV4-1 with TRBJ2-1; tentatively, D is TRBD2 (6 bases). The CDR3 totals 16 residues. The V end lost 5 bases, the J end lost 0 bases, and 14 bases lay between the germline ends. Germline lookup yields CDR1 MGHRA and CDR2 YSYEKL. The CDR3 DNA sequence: TGCGCCAGCAGCTGGTGGGCGGGGAGCTCCTACAATGAGCAGTTCTTC. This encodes CASSWWAGSSYNEQFF.

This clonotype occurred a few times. CDR3 nucleotide sequence: TGTGCCAGCAGTTTTGATGGGTTCGGCTATAATTCACCCCTCCACTTT. Translating it yields CASSFDGFGYNSPLHF. The chain recombines TRBV27 with TRBJ1-6; D is ambiguous. The germline V gene has CDR1 MNHEY and CDR2 SMNVEV (reference sequence). The V end was cut by 3 bases, the J end by 3 bases, with 12 bases between. This CDR3 contains 16 residues.

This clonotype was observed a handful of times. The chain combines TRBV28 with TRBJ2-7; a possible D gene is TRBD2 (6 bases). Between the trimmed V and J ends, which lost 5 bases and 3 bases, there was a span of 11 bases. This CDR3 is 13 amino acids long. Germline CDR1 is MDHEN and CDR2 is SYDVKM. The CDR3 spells CASSSPGGYEQYF. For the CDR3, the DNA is TGTGCCAGCAGTAGTCCCGGGGGCTACGAGCAGTACTTC.

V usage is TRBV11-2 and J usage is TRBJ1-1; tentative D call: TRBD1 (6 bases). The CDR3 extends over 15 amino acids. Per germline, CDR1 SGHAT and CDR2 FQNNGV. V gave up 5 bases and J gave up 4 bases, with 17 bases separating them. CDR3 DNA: TGTGCCAGCAGCCAGGACAGACGGTTGGGCACTGAAGCTTTCTTT. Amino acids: CASSQDRRLGTEAFF. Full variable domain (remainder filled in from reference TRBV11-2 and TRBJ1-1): EAGVAQSPRYKIIEKRQSVAFWCNPISGHATLYWYQQILGQGPKLLIQFQNNGVVDDSQLPKDRFSAERLKGVDSTLKIQPAKLEDSAVYLCASSQDRRLGTEAFFGQGTRLTVV.

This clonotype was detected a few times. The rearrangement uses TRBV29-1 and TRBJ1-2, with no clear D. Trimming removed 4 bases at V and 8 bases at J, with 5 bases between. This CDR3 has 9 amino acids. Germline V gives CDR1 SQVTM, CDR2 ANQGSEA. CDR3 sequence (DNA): TGCAGCGTTGCGGTCGGCTACACCTTC. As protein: CSVAVGYTF.

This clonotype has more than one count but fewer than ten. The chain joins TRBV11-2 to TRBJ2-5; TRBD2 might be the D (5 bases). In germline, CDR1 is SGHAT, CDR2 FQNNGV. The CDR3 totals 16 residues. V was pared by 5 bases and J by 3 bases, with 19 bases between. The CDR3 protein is CASSRTLVSGEETQYF. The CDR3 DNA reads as TGTGCCAGCAGCCGGACTCTCGTATCCGGGGAAGAGACCCAGTACTTC.

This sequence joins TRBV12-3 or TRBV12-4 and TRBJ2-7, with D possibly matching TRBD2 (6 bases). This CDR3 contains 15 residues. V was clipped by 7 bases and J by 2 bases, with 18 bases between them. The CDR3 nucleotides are TGTGCCAGCACCAGCCGGGCGGGGACCACCTACGAGCAGTACTTC. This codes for CASTSRAGTTYEQYF.

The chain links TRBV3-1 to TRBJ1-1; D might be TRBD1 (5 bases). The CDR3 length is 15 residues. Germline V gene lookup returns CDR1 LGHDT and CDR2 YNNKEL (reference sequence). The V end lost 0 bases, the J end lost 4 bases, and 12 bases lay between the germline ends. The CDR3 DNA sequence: TGTGCCAGCAGCCAAGATTTTTGGGGGACCACTGAAGCTTTCTTT. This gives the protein CASSQDFWGTTEAFF. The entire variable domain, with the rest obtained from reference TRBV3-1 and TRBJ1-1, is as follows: DTAVSQTPKYLVTQMGNDKSIKCEQNLGHDTMYWYKQDSKKFLKIMFSYNNKELIINETVPNRFSPKSPDKAHLNLHINSLELGDSAVYFCASSQDFWGTTEAFFGQGTRLTVV.

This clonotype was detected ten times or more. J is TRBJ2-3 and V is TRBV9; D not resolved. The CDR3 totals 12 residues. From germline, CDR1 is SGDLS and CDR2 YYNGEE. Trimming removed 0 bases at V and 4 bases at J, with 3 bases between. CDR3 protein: CASSVGPDTQYF. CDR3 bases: TGTGCCAGCAGCGTAGGGCCAGATACGCAGTATTTT.

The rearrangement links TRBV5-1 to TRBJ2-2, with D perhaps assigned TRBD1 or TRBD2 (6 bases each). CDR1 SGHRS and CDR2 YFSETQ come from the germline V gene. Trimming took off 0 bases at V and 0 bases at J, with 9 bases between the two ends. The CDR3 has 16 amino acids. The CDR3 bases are TGCGCCAGCAGCTTGGAGGGGGGCTCGAACACCGGGGAGCTGTTTTTT. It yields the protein CASSLEGGSNTGELFF.

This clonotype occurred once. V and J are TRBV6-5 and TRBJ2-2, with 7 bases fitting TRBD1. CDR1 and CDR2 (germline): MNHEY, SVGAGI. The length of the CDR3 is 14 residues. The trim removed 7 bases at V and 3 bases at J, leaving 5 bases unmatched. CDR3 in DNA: TGTGCCAGCACCCAGACAGGGTACACCGGGGAGCTGTTTTTT. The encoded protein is CASTQTGYTGELFF.

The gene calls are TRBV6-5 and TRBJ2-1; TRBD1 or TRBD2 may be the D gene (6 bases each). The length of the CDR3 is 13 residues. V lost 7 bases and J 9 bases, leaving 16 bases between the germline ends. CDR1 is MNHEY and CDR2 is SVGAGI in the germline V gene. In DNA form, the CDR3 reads TGTGCCAGCATCAGAACCGGGGGCGGTGAGCAGTTCTTC. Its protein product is CASIRTGGGEQFF.